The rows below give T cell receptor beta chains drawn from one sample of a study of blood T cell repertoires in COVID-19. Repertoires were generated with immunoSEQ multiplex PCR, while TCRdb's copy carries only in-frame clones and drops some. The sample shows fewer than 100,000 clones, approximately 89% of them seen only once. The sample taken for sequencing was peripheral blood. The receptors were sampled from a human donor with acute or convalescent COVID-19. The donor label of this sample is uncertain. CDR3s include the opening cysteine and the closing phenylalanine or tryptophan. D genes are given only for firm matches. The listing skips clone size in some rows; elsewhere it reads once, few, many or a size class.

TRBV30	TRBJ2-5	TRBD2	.	CAWIGTSANF	TGTGCCTGGATCGGGACTAGCGCGAACTTC
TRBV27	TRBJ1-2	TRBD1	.	CASSFGTGLGGYTF	TGTGCCAGCAGTTTCGGGACAGGCCTAGGAGGCTACACCTTC
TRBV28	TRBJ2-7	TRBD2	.	CASTLWGLAGGPNYEQYF	TGTGCCAGCACCCTATGGGGACTAGCGGGGGGGCCTAACTACGAGCAGTACTTC
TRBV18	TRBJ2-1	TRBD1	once	CASSPTRTGGSKEFF	TGTGCCAGCTCACCCACTCGGACAGGGGGTTCCAAAGAGTTCTTC
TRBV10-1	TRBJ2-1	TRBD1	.	CASSQGQGYNEQFF	TGCGCCAGCAGTCAGGGACAGGGCTACAATGAGCAGTTCTTC
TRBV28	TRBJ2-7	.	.	CASSSTGYRDEQYF	TGTGCCAGCAGCTCGACAGGTTATAGGGACGAGCAGTACTTC
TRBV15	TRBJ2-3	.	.	CATSTSDRPLTDTQYF	TGTGCCACCAGCACCAGCGACAGGCCCTTGACAGATACGCAGTATTTT
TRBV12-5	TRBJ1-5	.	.	CASGLATGPNQPQHF	TGTGCTAGTGGTTTGGCAACAGGGCCCAATCAGCCCCAGCATTTT
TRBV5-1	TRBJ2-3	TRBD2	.	CASSRAASGSTDTQYF	TGCGCCAGCAGCCGCGCGGCTAGCGGGTCCACAGATACGCAGTATTTT
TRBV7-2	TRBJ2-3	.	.	CASSVRLGPTDTQYF	TGTGCCAGCAGCGTTCGACTAGGTCCCACAGATACGCAGTATTTT
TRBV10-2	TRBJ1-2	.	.	CATSVGAYGYTF	TGCGCCACCTCCGTCGGAGCGTATGGCTACACCTTC
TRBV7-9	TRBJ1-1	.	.	CASSPQTGFGTEAFF	TGTGCCAGCAGCCCGCAGACAGGTTTCGGAACTGAAGCTTTCTTT
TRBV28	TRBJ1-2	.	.	CASRSTGSPHYGYTF	TGTGCCAGCAGGTCCACAGGGTCCCCTCACTATGGCTACACCTTC
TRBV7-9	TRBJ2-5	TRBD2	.	CASSYWGGSETQYF	TGTGCCAGCAGCTATTGGGGGGGGAGTGAGACCCAGTACTTC
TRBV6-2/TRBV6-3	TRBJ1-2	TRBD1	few	CASSNMGWTGGKPDYGYTF	TGTGCCAGCAGCAACATGGGCTGGACAGGCGGCAAACCGGACTATGGCTACACCTTC
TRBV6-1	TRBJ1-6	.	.	CASSEGRLYNSPLHF	TGTGCCAGCAGTGAAGGTCGTCTCTATAATTCACCCCTCCACTTT
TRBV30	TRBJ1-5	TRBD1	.	CAWSVLPGGGNQPQHF	TGTGCCTGGAGTGTACTACCAGGGGGTGGCAATCAGCCCCAGCATTTT